This entry is about one T cell receptor (beta chain). A single count supports this clone. Its antigen has not been determined. No base quality information exists; no much larger clone differs at one position. The library was built by means of the immunoSEQ multiplex PCR assay. The multiplex PCR relied on a mix of 60 forward primers for TCR Vbeta segments and 13 reverse primers for TCR Jbeta segments. A multiplex PCR assay on genomic DNA amplified the CDR3 region of rearranged TCR beta genes. On the Illumina HiSeq System, the amplified TCR beta libraries were sequenced as 87-base-pair reads. The authors' analysis ran thus. A later analysis tallied around 80 million unique TCR beta chains across the 666 repertoires, and some 10 million of those chains were shared by two or more donors. Raw reads were error-corrected and collapsed into unique sequences with a nearest-neighbor algorithm that merged closely related sequences to remove PCR and sequencing errors. V, D and J gene segments were assigned by aligning CDR3 sequences to IMGT reference sequences. Each retained sequence needed at least a six-nucleotide match to both a V gene segment and a J gene segment. Rearrangements were called productive when the CDR3 lacked stop codons and stayed in frame with V and J; all others were non-productive. Following IMGT convention, CDR3 was defined as the stretch from the second conserved V-encoded cysteine to the conserved J-encoded phenylalanine. The earlier analysis of a few hundred of the donors excluded any sequence lacking an unambiguous match to a single V gene segment. An earlier analysis of 500 to 700 of the donors classified V segments as functional when productive rearrangements were above 56.7% and as segregating when the standard deviation between donors was above 5%. A statistical classification framework was built to diagnose cytomegalovirus status from the catalog of TCR beta chain sequences. A later analysis assigned V and J genes by comparing TCR nucleotide sequences with IMGT/GENE-DB human TR gene sequences. The TCRdist pipeline was used in a later analysis to assign CDR3 sequences and most-parsimonious VDJ recombination scenarios. In a later analysis, each TCR beta chain was defined by its CDR3 amino acid sequence together with its V-gene family, and reads lacking a unique V-gene family were excluded. As a way to deal with suspected cross-contamination and a sequencing artifact, a later analysis dropped 500 to 700 nucleotide sequences that were highly shared and had low generation probability. In a later analysis, a clonal expansion index for each public chain was calculated from normalized within-repertoire ranks of inferred template counts. In a later analysis, generation probabilities were computed using a VDJ recombination model fitted to out-of-frame rearrangements, and the results were checked against IGoR. A later analysis scored TCR-TCR, TCR-HLA and TCR-CMV co-occurrence with hypergeometric tests, applying a repertoire-size bias correction to TCR pairs. To estimate false discovery rates, a later analysis permuted the HLA or CMV assignments 20 times. In a later analysis, co-occurring TCRs were grouped with DBSCAN, and TCRdist sequence similarity was added when clustering was performed within HLA-allele-positive subsets. For co-occurrence clustering, repertoires with fewer than 30,000 or more than 120,000 public chains were excluded, along with four to six repertoires with anomalous nucleotide sharing. Sourced from immuneACCESS, this table was stored by TCRdb with only in-frame sequences that have V and J called. A share of the clones is absent; for the studies checked, an unresolved V gene accounts for under half, and the remainder has no known explanation. The V and J calls and clone size were taken over from that table, and D and trimming were inferred from the DNA. The sample has some 130,000 clones on record, about 80% of them singletons. The ten largest clones capture over 2.5% of the sample.

The data were obtained in a study of cytomegalovirus exposure and HLA in healthy donors (dated by TCRdb to the late 2010s). At the level of the whole study: An earlier analysis of roughly 500 of the donors reported about 300 Gb of sequence data and 117 million unique TCR beta sequences obtained from 180 million or so T cells. An early release covering roughly 600 HLA-typed donors comprised about 310 gigabases of sequencing data and roughly 85 million unique TCR sequences. The genetic ancestry cluster associated with self-reported Caucasian donors included around four fifths of the 300 to 400 genotyped donors. The aim of the study was to test whether cataloging public T cell receptors could identify signatures of past pathogen exposure. The study used immunosequencing to profile the T cell repertoires of approximately 640 subjects and linked those repertoires to cytomegalovirus serostatus. Besides the first cohort of approximately 670 subjects, a separate validation cohort made up of over 100 different subjects was used. The study combined high-throughput TCR immunosequencing, statistical association of individual TCRs with disease status, and machine learning to predict cytomegalovirus infection status. To study patterns of TCR occurrence, a later analysis re-analyzed previously published TCR beta repertoires from several hundred donors and added high-resolution HLA genotyping. The later analysis used no new phenotypic data to find candidate immune exposures, relying instead on TCR beta sequences and their occurrence across donors. An earlier analysis of around 540 of the donors applied high-throughput TCR beta sequencing to assess whether each TCR beta V gene segment acted as functional or pseudogenic. Donor age, sex, ethnicity and CMV serostatus were compiled together with the repertoire data. In a later genetic analysis, genome-wide SNP genotypes for about three fifths of the roughly 670 donors were used, and that subset was treated as a discovery cohort. All discovery cohort repertoires had been generated on a single sequencing platform. HLA typing covered class I and class II loci at four-digit resolution. Typing coverage differed by locus: A, B, C, DRB1 and DQB1 were typed in roughly 620-630 donors, DQA1 in roughly 510, DPA1 in roughly 590, and DPB1 in just under 490. Four to six DR-DQ haplotypes were handled as single units for association and clustering, since linkage in the cohort was strong. Among about 400 genotyped donors of the cohort, an average of approximately 200,000 unique TCR beta nucleotide sequences was sequenced per donor, of which about 18% were non-productive. On the study overall, not on this receptor specifically: In both the original and validation cohorts, the classifier was reported to diagnose cytomegalovirus status with high specificity and sensitivity. Only TCR beta chains were sequenced in this cohort, and the absence of alpha or paired-chain data limited detectable features. Compared with equally common non-associated chains, HLA-associated TCR beta chains in a later analysis were more clonally expanded and had lower generation probabilities. In an earlier analysis of about 600 of the donors, most TCR beta V segments appeared in productive rearrangements about 87% or about 30% of the time, broadly matching IMGT annotations. HLA typing was unavailable for some donors at each locus, so association tests used only the typed subset. Some IMGT-functional V segments, including TRBV6-2 and TRBV6-3, could not be distinguished by the 87-base-pair reads and were therefore excluded. A later genetic analysis reported fewer N-insertions in productive TCRs among donors in an Asian-associated ancestry cluster than the 666-donor mean. Most CMV-associated TCR beta chains appeared to be HLA-restricted in a later analysis, and the HLA associations seemed to be driven largely by CMV exposure. When HLA alleles, especially DR and DQ, strongly co-occurred, attributing TCR associations to individual alleles was difficult. The earlier analysis of a few hundred of the donors excluded over 15 rarely observed V segments, including chromosome 9 orphons, because counts were too low. In a later analysis, several top co-occurrence clusters were reported to appear linked to parvovirus B19, influenza, CMV and Epstein-Barr virus. A later analysis associated 16,951 TCR beta sequences with specific HLA alleles at a false discovery rate of 0.05. V-gene and J-gene trimming of TCR beta chains was associated with a missense DCLRE1C variant in a later genetic analysis, and the association was replicated in an independent cohort. Sequencing depth was assumed to be roughly uniform across donors in the presence/absence analyses, though that assumption may not hold. The only immune exposure information available for the cohort was CMV serostatus. A further reported finding was that TCR beta sequences accurately predicted the HLA-A and HLA-B alleles for most subjects in the first cohort. Most TCR sequences were seen in very few donors, while some public TCRs were found in many individuals. A later analysis found that TCR association rates varied across HLA loci, with DRB1 alleles showing the most associated TCRs and HLA-C alleles the fewest. According to the authors, the approach could potentially be generalized to other disease states and immunological phenotypes. In the study, approximately 160 TCR beta chains were listed as associated with cytomegalovirus. A cluster of highly shared sequence variants was judged likely to represent a technical artifact of the sequencing pipeline. In vitro tests confirmed that a few of the cytomegalovirus-associated TCR beta chains recognize cytomegalovirus antigens. Correlated functional status among segregating V segments might be attributable to linkage disequilibrium, but an unknown experimental factor could not be ruled out.

The cysteine opens and the phenylalanine closes a CDR3 of 16 amino acids. Left in the record is the CDR3 DNA by itself, 48 bases read in frame from the first base. V drops 0 bases and J drops 4 bases, leaving 13 bases in between. CDR1 is given as LGHNA and CDR2 as YNFKEQ, both from the germline V gene. In total, roughly 710 healthy bone marrow donors made up the cohort. At the time of sampling, all cohort members were nominally healthy, though unrecorded immune exposures were likely present. The donor tested CMV seronegative and was one of the 352 seronegative cohort members. A peripheral blood sample was collected from each donor, and TCR beta sequencing was performed on peripheral blood mononuclear cells. The Qiagen DNeasy Blood Extraction Kit was used to extract genomic DNA from the blood cell samples.

This clonotype was sampled from a male donor in good health and CMV-seronegative. The rearranged chain carries TRBV4-2 and TRBJ1-3; the D gene is unclear. Sequences were obtained from PBMCs. The DNA reads TGTGCCAGCAGCCAAGATACCCCGGCGGAGGGAAACACCATATATTTT. It specifies CASSQDTPAEGNTIYF.